One sample yielded the 5 T cell receptor beta chains listed below, sequenced in a study of T cell repertoires in cytomegalovirus infection. TCRdb itself ran the reads through MiXCR, one entry per CDR3 protein. The repertoire holds approximately 500,000 distinct CDR3 sequences, with about 11% as singletons. Sequencing was carried out using PBMCs. The receptors derive from a human donor in good health (CMV status not recorded). Some clones in this sample may be carry-over from other donors' samples.

This clonotype appeared many times. The rearrangement links TRBV11-2 to TRBJ2-5; D is perhaps TRBD1 (6 bases). The germline V gene encodes CDR1 SGHAT and CDR2 FQNNGV. With 7 bases removed from V and 1 base from J, the gap between germline ends came to 16 bases. The CDR3 is made up of 15 amino acids. The CDR3: CASTLQGEGQETQYF. CDR3 coding DNA: TGTGCCAGCACCCTACAGGGAGAGGGCCAAGAGACCCAGTACTTC.

This clonotype was observed at least ten times. This sequence joins TRBV2 and TRBJ2-7, with TRBD1 matching over 7 bases. Germline CDR1 SNHLY, CDR2 FYNNEI. J lost 3 bases, V lost 7 bases, and 9 bases had no gene match. The CDR3 runs 14 residues. The CDR3 nucleotides read TGTGCCAGCAATGGGATGGGACAGATCTACGAGCAGTACTTC. Translated, it gives CASNGMGQIYEQYF.

This clonotype came up a few times. The rearrangement uses TRBV24-1 and TRBJ2-1; 12 bases line up with TRBD2. This CDR3 has 16 residues. V was pared by 4 bases and J by 7 bases, with 7 bases of the junction left unmatched. Germline CDR1 KGHDR, CDR2 SFDVKD. CDR3 amino acids: CATSDPSGRDLNEQFF. The CDR3 DNA sequence: TGTGCCACCAGTGACCCTAGCGGGAGGGATTTGAATGAGCAGTTCTTC.

This clonotype was recorded at least ten times. This chain's CDR3 is CASSHLTGIITEAFF. The CDR3 DNA reads as TGTGCCAGCAGTCATCTGACAGGGATAATCACTGAAGCTTTCTTT. The rearrangement links TRBV27 to TRBJ1-1, with 7 bases lining up with TRBD1. The V gene's germline CDR1 is MNHEY and CDR2 SMNVEV (reference sequence). V was clipped by 5 bases and J by 4 bases; unmatched bases: 10. This CDR3 region has 15 residues.

Of note for this clonotype: A read error is likely, as this CDR3 ends without the conserved phenylalanine or tryptophan. The DNA is left out, because the CDR3 cannot be placed on it with certainty; the CDR3 is given as TCRdb lists it. V gene TRBV7-8 combines with J gene TRBJ1-5; no DNA check was done on the table's D call, TRBD1. The CDR3 contains 13 residues when both ends are counted. Germline CDR1 SGHVS, CDR2 FQNEAQ. The CDR3 reads CASSLDWGNQPHL.